This T cell receptor beta chain was observed in a study of type 1 and type 2 diabetes patients. The overall study: The cohort mixed type 1 diabetes, type 2 diabetes and nondiabetic donors. T cells were magnetically sorted from PBMCs as CD4+ or CD8+ subsets. Across the study, 18,976,912 paired-end reads were produced.

With V trimmed by 4 bases and J by 0 bases, 10 bases remained unmatched. The germline CDR1 and CDR2 sequences are SGHNT and YENEEA. The CDR3 extends over 17 amino acids. The PCR template was genomic DNA. Amplification of the beta chain CDR3 used 30 forward and 13 reverse multiplex primers. TCRdb analysed the multiplex PCR reads with MiXCR anew, one entry per CDR3 protein. This repertoire shows about 250,000 distinct CDR3 sequences, roughly 50% found once; its top ten account for approximately 14%. Sequencing was carried out using peripheral blood mononuclear cells (PBMCs). This sequence originates from a man aged 18-30 years with type 2 diabetes. J is TRBJ2-3 and V is TRBV11-3, with 7 bases identical to TRBD1. CDR3 protein: CASSSLPGQASTDTQYF. CDR3 in DNA: TGTGCCAGCAGCTCGCTCCCCGGACAGGCCAGCACAGATACGCAGTATTTT.